The clone carrying this T cell receptor (beta chain) was picked up many times. Its specificity is unknown. The data stem from a study of blood T cells in healthy people across ages. Per sample, no less than 6 micrograms of total RNA were extracted. Study-wide points: Higher naive T cell percentage went strongly together with higher TCR beta diversity. Considered underestimates were the diversity estimates obtained from one million T cells. No one knew whether donors had CMV, which possibly confounded expanded clonotype changes.

The authors ran a second PCR of about 6 to 11 cycles using a sample-barcoded 5' primer and a J-beta primer mix. TCRdb reanalysed the 5' RACE reads using MiXCR and keeps one entry per CDR3 protein. The sample has about 700,000 distinct CDR3 sequences, approximately 31% seen once; the top ten hold 15% to 19%. V gave up 2 bases and J gave up 4 bases; unmatched junction bases: 4. CDR3 length equals 14 residues. Input material: blood. The J gene is TRBJ1-2, the V gene TRBV12-3 or TRBV12-4; 7 bases line up with TRBD1. This clonotype originated in a woman aged 80 or over in good health. This CDR3 reads CASSLSGQIYGYTF. The DNA of the CDR3 is TGTGCCAGCAGTTTATCGGGACAGATCTATGGCTACACCTTC.